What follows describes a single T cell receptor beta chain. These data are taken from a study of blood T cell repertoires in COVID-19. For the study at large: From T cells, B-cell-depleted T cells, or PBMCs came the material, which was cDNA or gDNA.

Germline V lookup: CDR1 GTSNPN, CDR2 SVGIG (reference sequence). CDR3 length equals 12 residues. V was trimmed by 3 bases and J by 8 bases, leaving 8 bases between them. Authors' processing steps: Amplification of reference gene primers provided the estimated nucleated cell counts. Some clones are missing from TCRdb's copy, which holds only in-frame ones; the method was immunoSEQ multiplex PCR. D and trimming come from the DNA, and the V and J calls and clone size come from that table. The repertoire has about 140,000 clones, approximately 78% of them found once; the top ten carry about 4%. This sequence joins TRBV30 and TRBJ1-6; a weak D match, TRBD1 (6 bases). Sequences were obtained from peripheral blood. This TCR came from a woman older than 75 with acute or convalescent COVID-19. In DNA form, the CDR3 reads TGTGCCTGGAGACAGGGATATTCACCCCTCCACTTT. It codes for CAWRQGYSPLHF.